The 32 T cell receptor beta chains below come from one sample, sequenced in a study of OX40 agonist ivuxolimab in advanced cancers. TCRdb keeps only in-frame clones here, not all; method: immunoSEQ multiplex PCR. This sample has tens of thousands of clones, with about 90% found just once. Here the sequenced sample was CD4+ or CD8+ T cells sorted from blood, taken in a trial of the OX40 agonist ivuxolimab. The receptors derive from an adult with an advanced solid tumor such as melanoma, head and neck, liver or kidney cancer.

This clone was observed once. This chain connects TRBV28 to TRBJ1-2; no firm D call. Germline V gene lookup returns CDR1 MDHEN and CDR2 SYDVKM. Deletions cut 10 bases from V and 4 bases from J, with 10 bases between. The CDR3 covers 11 residues. Written as DNA, the CDR3 is TGTGCCACCGGTGGGGTCTATGGCTACACCTTC. Translating gives CATGGVYGYTF.

This sequence joins TRBV6-1 and TRBJ1-2, with D unclear. Germline lookup yields CDR1 MNHNS and CDR2 SASEGT. This CDR3 region has 14 residues. The V gene lost 2 bases and the J gene lost 8 bases, with 15 bases spanning the gap. CDR3 in DNA: TGTGCCAGCAGTGAAATCAGTCGGTTAGGGGGCTACACCTTC. This sequence encodes CASSEISRLGGYTF.

The gene calls are TRBV7-9 and TRBJ1-1; D call uncertain. V lost 5 bases to trimming and J lost 11 bases, with 18 bases between them. From germline, CDR1 is SEHNR and CDR2 FQNEAQ (reference sequence). The CDR3 covers 13 residues. The CDR3 here is CASSVGTLGDAFF. The CDR3 coding sequence is TGTGCCAGCAGCGTGGGTACGCTTGGGGATGCTTTCTTT. The whole variable domain, filled in from reference TRBV7-9 and TRBJ1-1, reads DTGVSQNPRHKITKRGQNVTFRCDPISEHNRLYWYRQTLGQGPEFLTYFQNEAQLEKSRLLSDRFSAERPKGSFSTLEIQRTEQGDSAMYLCASSVGTLGDAFFGQGTRLTVV.

The J gene is TRBJ1-3, the V gene TRBV10-3; D remains unclear. Germline loops: CDR1 ENHRY, CDR2 SYGVKD. Deletions cut 4 bases from V and 0 bases from J, with 7 bases between. The CDR3 totals 14 residues. The CDR3 coding sequence is TGTGCCATCAGTGGTAGCCACTCTGGAAACACCATATATTTT. Translated: CAISGSHSGNTIYF.

The J gene is TRBJ2-7, the V gene TRBV27, with a tentative D call TRBD2 (6 bases). The CDR3 covers 14 residues. Looked up from germline, CDR1 is MNHEY and CDR2 is SMNVEV (reference sequence). V lost 0 bases and J lost 3, with 9 bases in between. The CDR3 sequence is CASSLSRGGYEQYF. CDR3 nucleotides: TGTGCCAGCAGTTTATCGCGGGGCGGCTACGAGCAGTACTTC.

This chain joins TRBV7-9 and TRBJ2-1, with 9 bases that match TRBD1. Germline-derived CDR1 and CDR2 are SEHNR and FQNEAQ (reference sequence). V trimming: 3 bases; J trimming: 8 bases; junction bases outside the gene matches: 5. This CDR3 comprises 14 residues. The CDR3 DNA is TGTGCCAGCAGCTTCGGACAGGGGTTCGATGAGCAGTTCTTC. Its translation is CASSFGQGFDEQFF.

This chain uses TRBV7-8 with TRBJ2-1; 12 bases agree with TRBD2. The CDR3 runs 19 residues. The V gene's germline CDR1 is SGHVS and CDR2 FQNEAQ. Trimming cost V 5 bases and J 6 bases; bases outside gene matches: 17. The CDR3 is CASSHYGLAGGPRGNEQFF. DNA for the CDR3: TGTGCCAGCAGCCACTATGGGCTAGCGGGAGGGCCAAGGGGCAATGAGCAGTTCTTC.

V is TRBV2 and J is TRBJ2-2, with a possible D match to TRBD1 (6 bases). This CDR3 comprises 15 residues. V lost 7 bases, J lost 2 bases, and 14 bases lay in between. CDR1 and CDR2 from the germline V gene are SNHLY and FYNNEI. In nucleotides, the CDR3 is TGTGCCAGCACCCGGACAGCTCCTAACACCGGGGAGCTGTTTTTT. Protein: CASTRTAPNTGELFF.

This chain links TRBV7-2 with TRBJ2-5, with TRBD2 identical over 7 bases. The CDR3 loop spans 13 amino acids. Germline CDR1 reads SGHTA; CDR2 reads FQGNSA. Losses at the gene ends were 5 bases for V and 9 bases for J; bases not matched to a gene: 9. CDR3 sequence reads: CASSRDPREAQYF. CDR3 coding DNA: TGTGCCAGCAGCCGGGACCCACGGGAGGCCCAGTACTTC.

The chain joins TRBV28 to TRBJ2-2, with 10 bases that match TRBD2. CDR3 length: 15 amino acids. Germline CDR1 reads MDHEN; CDR2 reads SYDVKM. J was trimmed by 3 bases and V by 6 bases; bases with no gene match: 4. The CDR3 bases are TGTGCCAGCAGAAACGGACTAGCGGACACCGGGGAGCTGTTTTTT. This gives the protein CASRNGLADTGELFF.

The chain joins TRBV6-6 to TRBJ2-7; the match to TRBD2 covers 11 bases. J gave up 3 bases and V 7 bases, and 2 bases lay outside the gene matches. The germline CDR1 and CDR2 sequences are MNHNY and SVGAGI (reference sequence). The CDR3 totals 13 residues. CDR3 sequence: CASKLAGVYEQYF. CDR3 bases: TGTGCCAGCAAACTAGCGGGAGTCTACGAGCAGTACTTC.

The chain links TRBV5-1 to TRBJ2-3; D might be TRBD2 (5 bases). Looked up from germline, CDR1 is SGHRS and CDR2 is YFSETQ. V was shortened by 4 bases and J by 1 base, with 16 bases between the two germline ends. CDR3 length: 16 residues. The CDR3 spells CASSGGRAQGTDTQYF. The CDR3 DNA reads TGCGCCAGCAGCGGCGGGCGGGCCCAAGGCACAGATACGCAGTATTTT.

The chain couples TRBV28 to TRBJ2-1, with D perhaps TRBD1 or TRBD2 (5 bases each). This CDR3 comprises 14 residues. Germline V gene lookup returns CDR1 MDHEN and CDR2 SYDVKM. V shed 7 bases and J shed 3 bases, with 13 bases lying between them. The DNA for the CDR3 is TGTGCCAGCAAGGGGACCCTTTTCTACAATGAGCAGTTCTTC. Its translation is CASKGTLFYNEQFF.

CDR3 DNA sequence: TGTGCCAGCAGCTTAGCGGTACAGACCCAGTACTTC. The encoded protein is CASSLAVQTQYF. V is TRBV7-2 and J is TRBJ2-5; no reliable D call. V shed 0 bases and J shed 6 bases, with 5 bases lying between them. The CDR3 is made up of 12 amino acids. The germline V gene has CDR1 SGHTA and CDR2 FQGNSA.

The chain recombines TRBV6-5 with TRBJ1-1, with D perhaps TRBD1 (5 bases). V shed 2 bases and J shed 7 bases, with 14 bases lying between them. The CDR3 is 14 residues long. CDR1 is MNHEY, CDR2 SVGAGI, per germline. CDR3 bases: TGTGCCAGCAGTTACAACGACAGAATAAATGAAGCTTTCTTT. Its translation: CASSYNDRINEAFF.

The J gene is TRBJ2-4, the V gene TRBV2, with 13 bases identical to TRBD2. The junction had 8 bases not matched to a gene; V was cut back by 5 bases and J by 4 bases. The CDR3 consists of 17 residues. The germline gives CDR1 SNHLY, CDR2 FYNNEI. The DNA of the CDR3 is TGTGCCAGCAGTCCTTATACTAGCGGGAGGGGAAAAAACATTCAGTACTTC. Its translation: CASSPYTSGRGKNIQYF.

This CDR3 is CASSLGGRVRTEAFF. The CDR3, as DNA: TGTGCCAGCAGTTTGGGTGGCAGGGTGCGAACTGAAGCTTTCTTT. This chain uses TRBV6-6 with TRBJ1-1, with TRBD1 as a possible D gene (5 bases). The germline CDR1 and CDR2 sequences are MNHNY and SVGAGI (reference sequence). V dropped 4 bases and J dropped 5 bases, with 17 bases sitting between them. The CDR3 has 15 amino acids.

The chain links TRBV11-2 to TRBJ2-7; D not certain. This CDR3 is built from 12 residues. Trimming took off 1 base at V and 4 bases at J, with 5 bases between the two ends. CDR1 SGHAT and CDR2 FQNNGV come from the germline V gene. The CDR3 loop is CASSLGIYEQYF. The DNA of the CDR3 is TGTGCCAGCAGCTTAGGGATTTACGAGCAGTACTTC.

The genes are TRBV5-1 and TRBJ2-3, with 8 bases lining up with TRBD2. Germline V gene sequence: CDR1 SGHRS, CDR2 YFSETQ. Trimming at V came to 6 bases and at J to 2 bases, leaving 5 bases not matched to a gene. This CDR3 contains 14 residues. For the CDR3, the DNA is TGCGCCAGCACCCTAGCGGGCGTCACAGATACGCAGTATTTT. Translated, it gives CASTLAGVTDTQYF.

V gene TRBV7-9 combines with J gene TRBJ2-1, with D perhaps matching TRBD2 (6 bases). Germline V gene lookup returns CDR1 SEHNR and CDR2 FQNEAQ (reference sequence). Trimming removed 2 bases from V and 1 base from J, with 9 bases in between. The CDR3 loop spans 15 amino acids. The CDR3 DNA reads as TGTGCCAGCAGCTTACCGCGGGAATCCTACAATGAGCAGTTCTTC. Translation gives CASSLPRESYNEQFF.

The gene calls are TRBV18 and TRBJ2-5; D gene ambiguous. CDR3 length: 13 residues. The V end lost 0 bases, the J end lost 3 bases, and 5 bases lay between the germline ends. CDR1 KGHSH and CDR2 LQKENI come from the germline V gene. The chain's CDR3 is CASSPPAEETQYF. The CDR3 region has the DNA TGTGCCAGCTCACCACCGGCGGAAGAGACCCAGTACTTC. Based on the CDR3 plus reference TRBV18 and TRBJ2-5, the full variable domain is NAGVMQNPRHLVRRRGQEARLRCSPMKGHSHVYWYRQLPEEGLKFMVYLQKENIIDESGMPKERFSAEFPKEGPSILRIQQVVRGDSAAYFCASSPPAEETQYFGPGTRLLVL.

This CDR3 reads CASSAQGPQGNQPQHF. The DNA of the CDR3 is TGTGCCAGCAGTGCTCAGGGGCCCCAGGGAAATCAGCCCCAGCATTTT. The V and J genes are TRBV6-1 and TRBJ1-5, with D perhaps matching TRBD1 (6 bases). The V gene lost 4 bases and the J gene lost 4 bases, with 17 bases spanning the gap. Germline CDR1 MNHNS, CDR2 SASEGT. This CDR3 region has 16 residues.

Here the CDR3 DNA reads TGTGCCAGCAGCAGAAGCCCAGGGGGGACTGACTATGGCTACACCTTC. Protein product: CASSRSPGGTDYGYTF. This chain links TRBV2 with TRBJ1-2; 7 bases match TRBD1. The CDR3 loop spans 16 amino acids. J was trimmed by 3 bases and V by 6 bases; bases with no gene match: 13. Germline CDR1 reads SNHLY; CDR2 reads FYNNEI.

The CDR3 DNA sequence: TGTGCCTGGAGTAGGGGGAACCAATACGAGCAGTACTTC. This encodes CAWSRGNQYEQYF. V and J are TRBV30 and TRBJ2-7; D perhaps matches TRBD1 (6 bases). V dropped 2 bases and J dropped 4 bases, with 12 bases sitting between them. Germline-derived CDR1 and CDR2 are GTSNPN and SVGIG (reference sequence). The CDR3 has 13 amino acids.

The chain combines TRBV29-1 with TRBJ2-3, with D unclear. The V end was cut by 6 bases, the J end by 5 bases, with 18 bases between. CDR1 and CDR2 from the germline V gene are SQVTM and ANQGSEA. The CDR3 extends over 14 amino acids. The CDR3, as DNA: TGCAGCGTCAGGAGCGAACCAATGGGAGATACGCAGTATTTT. The encoded protein is CSVRSEPMGDTQYF.

The chain combines TRBV27 with TRBJ2-2, with 7 bases that match TRBD2. Per the germline V gene, CDR1 is MNHEY and CDR2 is SMNVEV (reference sequence). The CDR3 runs to 15 residues. V was pared by 5 bases and J by 6 bases, with 9 bases of the junction left unmatched. DNA for the CDR3: TGTGCCAGCAGTCGGACTAGTGGGGTTGCCGGGGAGCTGTTTTTT. The encoded protein is CASSRTSGVAGELFF.

J is TRBJ1-2 and V is TRBV27; the D is unclear. CDR1 and CDR2 (germline): MNHEY, SMNVEV (reference sequence). V lost 7 bases, J lost 3 bases, and 3 bases lay in between. The CDR3 runs to 10 residues. Here the CDR3 reads CASKDYGYTF. CDR3 coding DNA: TGTGCCAGCAAAGACTATGGCTACACCTTC.

The chain carries TRBV21-1 and TRBJ2-1; TRBD2, the table's D call, lacks a check against the DNA. TRBV21-1 represents a pseudogene. The CDR3 runs 17 residues. The CDR3 spells CASRPPGLAGGYDEQFF. The CDR3 DNA sequence: TGTGCCAGCAGACCCCCGGGACTAGCGGGAGGGTATGATGAGCAGTTCTTC.

Here the CDR3 reads CASSVGGRAEEELFF. Written as DNA, the CDR3 is TGTGCCAGCAGCGTAGGCGGGAGGGCCGAGGAGGAGCTGTTTTTT. The rearrangement links TRBV9 to TRBJ2-2; 9 positions match TRBD2. This CDR3 is built from 15 residues. The ends lost 0 bases at V and 10 bases at J; junction bases unmatched: 7. CDR1 SGDLS and CDR2 YYNGEE come from the germline V gene.

The genes are TRBV2 and TRBJ2-2, with TRBD2 matching 7 bases. V lost 7 bases, J lost 4 bases, and 9 bases stayed unmatched. CDR3 length: 15 amino acids. CDR1 is SNHLY and CDR2 is FYNNEI in the germline V gene. As DNA, the CDR3 is TGTGCCAGCAAGGGGCTAGCGGCCACCACCGGGGAGCTGTTTTTT. Its protein is CASKGLAATTGELFF. Variable domain in full (rest from reference TRBV2 and TRBJ2-2): EPEVTQTPSHQVTQMGQEVILRCVPISNHLYFYWYRQILGQKVEFLVSFYNNEISEKSEIFDDQFSVERPDGSNFTLKIRSTKLEDSAMYFCASKGLAATTGELFFGEGSRLTVL.

This chain joins TRBV21-1 and TRBJ2-2; no check of the table's D call, TRBD2, against the DNA was made. TRBV21-1 is a listed pseudogene. The CDR3 contains 20 residues. CDR3 region: CASSKARDSGRYANTGELFF. CDR3 sequence (DNA): TGTGCCAGCAGCAAAGCGCGCGATAGCGGGAGATACGCGAACACCGGGGAGCTGTTTTTT.

This clone was seen only once. The gene calls are TRBV20-1 and TRBJ2-5; D not certain. Germline V gene data show CDR1 as DFQATT and CDR2 as SNEGSKA (reference sequence). The CDR3 spans 10 residues. Trimming cost V 5 bases and J 5 bases, with 6 bases left between them. The CDR3 region has the DNA TGCAGTGCTCCGCGGGAGACCCAGTACTTC. Its protein is CSAPRETQYF.